This TCR beta chain appears in the sequencing data of a study of response to subunit inactivated influenza vaccine. The germline V gene encodes CDR1 LNHDA and CDR2 SQIVND (reference sequence). This CDR3 spans 15 amino acids. V was shortened by 6 bases and J by 1 base, with 15 bases between the two germline ends. Details on this clonotype: Antigen unknown.

TCRdb analysed the RT-PCR reads with MiXCR anew, one entry per CDR3 protein. The sample lists fewer than 700,000 distinct CDR3 sequences, 10% to 15% occurring once. General study findings and limits: Every seasonal influenza vaccination brings in few new T cells, the authors suggested.

The chain carries TRBV19 and TRBJ1-1; a possible D gene is TRBD1 (5 bases). This clonotype was obtained from a man aged 45-60 years who received an inactivated influenza vaccine. Sequenced here: PBMCs from blood, sampled about 40 days after vaccination. The CDR3 nucleotides read TGTGCCAGTAGCTACAGGAGCTTCGCGAACACTGAAGCTTTCTTT. Translation gives CASSYRSFANTEAFF.